The present TCR beta chain was sequenced within a study of shared clonotypes between healthy human individuals. Findings and limits, study-wide: The study found lower generation probabilities in non-shared clonotypes than in those shared by all four donors. Deeper or shallower sequencing was expected to change how clonotypes are shared among donors.

To note about this clone: Its antigen is not known.

Researchers ran the assay at a deep level. Assay: immunoSEQ multiplex PCR; the TCRdb copy retains only in-frame clones and omits some. Of roughly 2.2 million clones listed, 85% to 95% are singletons. The CDR3 contains 17 residues. This clonotype was obtained from a man aged 18 to 35 in good health. Some clones in this sample may be carry-over from other donors' samples. V and J are TRBV12-2 and TRBJ2-1; the listed D gene, TRBD2, was not tested against the DNA. TRBV12-2 represents a pseudogene. The material sequenced was naive CD4+ T cells from PBMCs. The subset was: CD45RA+ positively selected. Written as DNA, the CDR3 is TGTGCAAGTCGCTTAGCCAATCCGGGACTTGCCTACAATGAGCAGTTCTTC. Its translation: CASRLANPGLAYNEQFF.